Listed below are T cell receptor beta chains from one sample, sequenced in a study of T cell responses to AZD1222 COVID-19 vaccine. This table comes from immunoSEQ multiplex PCR, and its TCRdb copy is limited to in-frame clones, with some not included. This sample carries around 99,000 clones, about 85% of them seen once, and the ten largest clones take approximately 4.3%. The starting material was peripheral blood, obtained on day 0 of AZD1222 vaccination. The origin of the receptors is an adult in good health. The CDR3 runs from the conserved cysteine through the conserved F or W. D genes are given only for firm matches. A clone size is listed for some rows: how often the clone was seen (once, few, many), or a class if it is expanded.

d_gene	v_gene	abundance	j_gene	CDR3nt	CDR3aa
NA	TRBV6-5	NA	TRBJ2-1	TGTGCCAGCAGTTACTCCGGTTATGAGCAGTTCTTC	CASSYSGYEQFF
TRBD2	TRBV4-2	NA	TRBJ2-3	TGTGCCAGCAGCCAAGTCGGGACTAGCGCAGATACGCAGTATTTT	CASSQVGTSADTQYF
TRBD2	TRBV7-2	NA	TRBJ2-7	TGTGCCAGCAGCTTAGGAGATCAAGGGAGGGCCTACGAGCAGTACTTC	CASSLGDQGRAYEQYF
NA	TRBV14	NA	TRBJ2-1	TGTGCCAGCAGTCCCGGACGGAATTACAATGAGCAGTTCTTC	CASSPGRNYNEQFF
NA	TRBV21-1	NA	TRBJ1-1	TGTGCCAGCAGCAACCGTCACAGGGGAGACACTGAAGCTTTCTTT	CASSNRHRGDTEAFF
NA	TRBV4-3	NA	TRBJ2-1	TGCGCCAGCAGCCAAGCAGTGTACCCCTACAATGAGCAGTTCTTC	CASSQAVYPYNEQFF
NA	TRBV4-2	NA	TRBJ2-1	TGTGCCAGCAGCCTTTCCGGGGGGCTCATCAATGAGCAGTTCTTC	CASSLSGGLINEQFF
TRBD2	TRBV9	NA	TRBJ2-3	TGTGCCAGCACCCTGGGAGGGGAGAACACAGATACGCAGTATTTT	CASTLGGENTDTQYF
NA	TRBV30	NA	TRBJ2-1	TGTGCCTGGAGTGTACAAGCGGGCGAGCAGTTCTTC	CAWSVQAGEQFF
NA	TRBV7-8	NA	TRBJ1-3	TGTGCCAGCAGCGCCGCGGTGTCTGGAAACACCATATATTTT	CASSAAVSGNTIYF
NA	TRBV19	NA	TRBJ2-5	TGTGCCAGTAGTCGGCAAGCAGAGACCCAGTACTTC	CASSRQAETQYF
NA	TRBV3-1/TRBV3-2	NA	TRBJ2-3	TGTGCCAGCGGGGGTCCCACAGATACGCAGTATTTT	CASGGPTDTQYF
NA	TRBV7-2	NA	TRBJ2-3	TGTGCCAGCAGCGCCTCGCGGCGGGGAGCAGAGACCACAGATACGCAGTATTTT	CASSASRRGAETTDTQYF
TRBD1	TRBV19	NA	TRBJ1-1	TGTGCCAGTAGGGGACAGGGGAACACTGAAGCTTTCTTT	CASRGQGNTEAFF
TRBD1	TRBV4-3	NA	TRBJ1-1	TGCGCCAGCAGCCAAACGAACAGGGGCGCTGAAGCTTTCTTT	CASSQTNRGAEAFF
NA	TRBV6-6	NA	TRBJ1-1	TGTGCCAGCAGTTCCCTTCTTGAAGCTTTCTTT	CASSSLLEAFF
NA	TRBV16	NA	TRBJ1-1	TGTGCCAGCAGCCAATCGAGTGGAGGGTTCAGCCCTGAAGCTTTCTTT	CASSQSSGGFSPEAFF
TRBD1	TRBV30	NA	TRBJ1-2	TGTGCCTGGAGGAGACAGGGTGGCTACACCTTC	CAWRRQGGYTF
TRBD1	TRBV27	NA	TRBJ1-5	TGTGCCAGCAGCCCGTGGGGGACAGGGGGCGGTCAGCCCCAGCATTTT	CASSPWGTGGGQPQHF
NA	TRBV29-1	NA	TRBJ1-4	TGCAGCGTTGGAGGCTCAACTAATGAAAAACTGTTTTTT	CSVGGSTNEKLFF
NA	TRBV28	NA	TRBJ1-2	TGTGCCAGCAGGCCAGGAAATCAGAATGGCTACACCTTC	CASRPGNQNGYTF
TRBD2	TRBV9	NA	TRBJ2-1	TGTGCCAGCAGCGTAGACCGGCTAGCGGGTGATTTTAATGAGCAGTTCTTC	CASSVDRLAGDFNEQFF
NA	TRBV7-2	NA	TRBJ2-7	TGTGCCAGCAGCTTAGTCCGTGGAGGCAGCTCCTACGAGCAGTACTTC	CASSLVRGGSSYEQYF
NA	TRBV6-4	NA	TRBJ2-1	TGTGCCACCCATATCCCTGTGTCCCGGGTGGAGTTCTTC	CATHIPVSRVEFF
NA	TRBV19	NA	TRBJ1-2	TGTGCCACCGTCGAGAGACAGGACCCCTATGGCTACACCTTC	CATVERQDPYGYTF
TRBD1	TRBV19	NA	TRBJ2-1	TGTGCCAGTAGTGCCTGGACAGGGGAGGGTGTCTACAATGAGCAGTTCTTC	CASSAWTGEGVYNEQFF
NA	TRBV7-9	NA	TRBJ1-2	TGTGCCAGCAGCTTAGAGAAAGGACGTGGCTACACCTTC	CASSLEKGRGYTF
TRBD1	TRBV7-8	NA	TRBJ1-2	TGTGCCAGCAGCACCTCGACAGGGGGCGCTTACTATGGCTACACCTTC	CASSTSTGGAYYGYTF
NA	TRBV18	NA	TRBJ2-5	TGTGCCAGCTCACCAGGGGGAGACCAAGAGACCCAGTACTTC	CASSPGGDQETQYF
NA	TRBV6-2/TRBV6-3	few	TRBJ2-7	TGTGCCAGCAGTCTTGACAGGCTCGAGCAGTACTTC	CASSLDRLEQYF
TRBD1	TRBV29-1	once	TRBJ1-2	TGCAGCGTTCTTGCAACAGGGGAGGAAGGCTACACCTTC	CSVLATGEEGYTF
NA	TRBV6-5	NA	TRBJ2-7	TGTGCCAGCAGTTATAAGCGAGGACCTTACGAGCAGTACTTC	CASSYKRGPYEQYF
NA	TRBV27	once	TRBJ2-7	TGTGCCAGCGGTGACCACGGGAGCGAGCAGTACTTC	CASGDHGSEQYF
NA	TRBV12-5	NA	TRBJ2-1	TGTGCTAGTGGTTGGTTAAACAATGAGCAGTTCTTC	CASGWLNNEQFF
NA	TRBV5-6	NA	TRBJ2-1	TGTGCCAGCAGCTTTGGCTTCTCCGAGCAGTTCTTC	CASSFGFSEQFF
TRBD1	TRBV24-1	NA	TRBJ2-3	TGTGCCACGGCGACAGGGGTTGCAGATACGCAGTATTTT	CATATGVADTQYF